The following is a TCR beta chain sequence with its context. Its antigen is not identified. Use of 60 Vbeta and 13 Jbeta primers characterized the PCR. Libraries were prepared by immunoSEQ multiplex PCR; TCRdb keeps only in-frame clonotypes and omits some of them. The sample carries 110,000 to 150,000 clones, 65% to 85% recorded once. The data belong to a study of cytomegalovirus exposure and HLA in healthy donors. Study-level background: When 350 to 500 donors were genotyped, around 77% of them were found to fall in the Caucasian-associated ancestry cluster. Study findings and constraints: Exclusion as indistinguishable affected some V segments, including TRBV6-2 and TRBV6-3.

Germline V gene sequence: CDR1 SGHRS, CDR2 YFSETQ. Trimming removed 4 bases at V and 0 bases at J, with 11 bases between. This CDR3 comprises 15 residues. At the time of sampling, donors were nominally healthy, though unrecorded immune exposures were likely. The TCR originated in a man between 18 and 29 years old in good health and CMV-seronegative. The V gene is TRBV5-1, the J gene TRBJ1-3; no clear D. The sample taken for sequencing was PBMCs. CDR3 nucleotides: TGCGCCAGCAGCCCGGTGAGTGGCTCTGGAAACACCATATATTTT. It encodes CASSPVSGSGNTIYF.